These 14 T cell receptor beta chains came from one sample sequenced in a study of Ad26.COV2.S vaccination and SARS-CoV-2 variants. Indicated treatment: about 20 received Ad26.COV2.S at low or high dose, single or two shots; roughly five received placebo; per-sample allocation not given. The samples date from day 63 after the first vaccine or placebo injection. Sequencing used immunoSEQ multiplex PCR; TCRdb keeps in-frame clones, though not all of them. The table shows roughly 700,000 clones, with about 90% occurring only once. Sequenced here: peripheral blood, sampled in a trial of Ad26.COV2.S vaccine versus placebo. The receptor set was obtained from a person between 18 and 60 years old who received the Ad26.COV2.S COVID-19 vaccine or a placebo.

This chain links TRBV5-1 with TRBJ2-1, with 14 bases matching TRBD2. The CDR3 runs 17 residues. The germline V gene has CDR1 SGHRS and CDR2 YFSETQ. Trimming removed 4 bases from V and 7 bases from J; junction bases left unmatched: 10. The CDR3 coding sequence is TGCGCCAGCAGCCCAATGCCGACTAGCGGGAGGGGGAATGAGCAGTTCTTC. It is translated as CASSPMPTSGRGNEQFF.

V is TRBV24-1 and J is TRBJ2-2, with 8 positions matching TRBD1. This CDR3 has 16 residues. The J segment lost 1 base and the V segment lost 7 bases, leaving 7 bases of the junction unmatched. Germline CDR1 is KGHDR and CDR2 is SFDVKD. CDR3 protein: CATRAAGQGNTGELFF. The CDR3 bases are TGTGCCACCAGAGCCGCCGGACAGGGGAACACCGGGGAGCTGTTTTTT.

The chain employs TRBV5-4 and TRBJ2-3; TRBD1 is a possible D gene (6 bases). V shed 2 bases and J shed 14 bases, with 18 bases lying between them. CDR1 is SGHNT, CDR2 YYREEE, per germline (reference sequence). CDR3 length equals 13 residues. The CDR3 region has the DNA TGTGCCAGCAGCTTCCCTGGACAGAATCGCCGGTATTTT. It specifies CASSFPGQNRRYF.

This clone was picked up many times. The chain joins TRBV30 to TRBJ1-6, with D unclear. CDR3 length: 9 amino acids. Germline values: CDR1 GTSNPN, CDR2 SVGIG (reference sequence). V lost 7 bases to trimming and J lost 8 bases, with 3 bases between them. The CDR3 DNA reads as TGTGCCTTTGATTCACCCCTCCACTTT. It specifies CAFDSPLHF.

The rearrangement links TRBV29-1 to TRBJ2-7; the match to TRBD2 covers 8 bases. This CDR3 has 15 residues. CDR1 SQVTM and CDR2 ANQGSEA come from the germline V gene. V gave up 6 bases and J gave up 2 bases; unmatched junction bases: 12. The CDR3 region has the DNA TGCAGCGTGTCCCCGGAGCGGGGGAGTGCCTACGAGCAGTACTTC. Translating gives CSVSPERGSAYEQYF.

The V call is TRBV30, the J call TRBJ2-5, with 12 bases aligning to TRBD2. The CDR3 has 15 amino acids. Per the germline V gene, CDR1 is GTSNPN and CDR2 is SVGIG (reference sequence). J was trimmed by 2 bases and V by 1 base; bases with no gene match: 2. CDR3 DNA sequence: TGTGCCTGGAGTGCTACTAGCGGGGGGCAAGAGACCCAGTACTTC. Its translation is CAWSATSGGQETQYF. The whole variable domain, filled in from reference TRBV30 and TRBJ2-5, reads SQTIHQWPATLVQPVGSPLSLECTVEGTSNPNLYWYRQAAGRGLQLLFYSVGIGQISSEVPQNLSASRPQDRQFILSSKKLLLSDSGFYLCAWSATSGGQETQYFGPGTRLLVL.

The chain combines TRBV18 with TRBJ2-7; TRBD2 agrees at 14 bases. This CDR3 is built from 17 residues. Trimming at V came to 0 bases and at J to 4 bases, leaving 5 bases not matched to a gene. Germline V gene lookup returns CDR1 KGHSH and CDR2 LQKENI. DNA of the CDR3: TGTGCCAGCTCACCACCGACTAGCGGGAGGGCTAGTTACGAGCAGTACTTC. Its translation is CASSPPTSGRASYEQYF. Full variable domain (remainder filled in from reference TRBV18 and TRBJ2-7): NAGVMQNPRHLVRRRGQEARLRCSPMKGHSHVYWYRQLPEEGLKFMVYLQKENIIDESGMPKERFSAEFPKEGPSILRIQQVVRGDSAAYFCASSPPTSGRASYEQYFGPGTRLTVT.

The V gene is TRBV11-1, the J gene TRBJ2-6; D call uncertain. From germline, CDR1 is SGHAT and CDR2 FQDESV (reference sequence). V was trimmed by 11 bases and J by 2 bases, leaving 4 bases between them. The CDR3 loop spans 11 amino acids. Here the CDR3 reads CAVPGANVLTF. CDR3 DNA sequence: TGTGCCGTACCTGGGGCCAACGTCCTGACTTTC.

The V call is TRBV5-3, the J call TRBJ1-1; D is undetermined. TRBV5-3 is treated as an ORF (open reading frame) with a function not yet certain. The V gene lost 4 bases and the J gene lost 4 bases, with 11 bases spanning the gap. CDR3 length: 13 residues. The CDR3 sequence: CARSPPWGTEAFF. DNA for the CDR3: TGTGCCAGAAGCCCTCCCTGGGGCACTGAAGCTTTCTTT.

The chain recombines TRBV9 with TRBJ2-1, with D uncertain. Trimming removed 4 bases from V and 10 bases from J, with 15 bases in between. CDR3 size: 13 residues. CDR1 is SGDLS and CDR2 is YYNGEE in the germline V gene. This CDR3 is CASSMTGSSEQFF. In DNA form, the CDR3 reads TGTGCCAGCAGCATGACTGGGTCCTCGGAGCAGTTCTTC. Looking up the rest from reference TRBV9 and TRBJ2-1 gives the full variable domain: DSGVTQTPKHLITATGQRVTLRCSPRSGDLSVYWYQQSLDQGLQFLIQYYNGEERAKGNILERFSAQQFPDLHSELNLSSLELGDSALYFCASSMTGSSEQFFGPGTRLTVL.

This clone was seen a handful of times. The chain links TRBV6-5 to TRBJ1-2; 8 bases are a match to TRBD1. Germline CDR1 is MNHEY and CDR2 is SVGAGI. The CDR3 is made up of 15 amino acids. V gave up 7 bases and J gave up 7 bases; unmatched junction bases: 14. DNA for the CDR3: TGTGCCAGCACCCCCCAAGGACAGGGTTACGGTGGCTACACCTTC. Its translation is CASTPQGQGYGGYTF.

The chain employs TRBV19 and TRBJ2-2; unclear D gene. Germline assignment: CDR1 LNHDA and CDR2 SQIVND (reference sequence). The CDR3 is 13 amino acids. V was shortened by 11 bases and J by 4 bases, with 14 bases between the two germline ends. The CDR3 loop reads CAGRALGTGELFF. The CDR3 DNA reads as TGTGCCGGCCGGGCCTTGGGCACCGGGGAGCTGTTTTTT.

This chain joins TRBV12-3 or TRBV12-4 and TRBJ2-3; D ambiguous. This CDR3 is built from 13 residues. Trimming shortened V by 2 bases and J by 0 bases, and 3 bases separated the two germline ends. CDR3 sequence reads: CASSLHSTDTQYF. In nucleotides, the CDR3 is TGTGCCAGCAGTTTACACAGCACAGATACGCAGTATTTT.

This chain joins TRBV19 and TRBJ1-5; D unresolved. V gave up 1 base and J gave up 7 bases, with 11 bases separating them. Germline lookup yields CDR1 LNHDA and CDR2 SQIVND (reference sequence). This CDR3 is 14 amino acids long. CDR3 residues: CASSIGPGGQPQHF. In nucleotides, the CDR3 is TGTGCCAGTAGTATAGGACCCGGCGGACAGCCCCAGCATTTT.